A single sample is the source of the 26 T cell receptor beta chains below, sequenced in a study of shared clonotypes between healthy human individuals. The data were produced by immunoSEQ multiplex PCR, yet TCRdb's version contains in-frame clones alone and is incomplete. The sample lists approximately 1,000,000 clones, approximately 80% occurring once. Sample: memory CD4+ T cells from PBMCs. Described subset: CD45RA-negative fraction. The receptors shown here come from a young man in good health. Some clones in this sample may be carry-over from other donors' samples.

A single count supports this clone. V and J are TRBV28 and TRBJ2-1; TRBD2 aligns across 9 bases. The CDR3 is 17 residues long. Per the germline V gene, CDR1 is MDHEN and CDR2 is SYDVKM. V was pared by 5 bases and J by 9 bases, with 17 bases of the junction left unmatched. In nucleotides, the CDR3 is TGTGCCAGCAGTCAGAACTACGGACTAGCGATGGGGCGTGAGCAGTTCTTC. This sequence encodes CASSQNYGLAMGREQFF.

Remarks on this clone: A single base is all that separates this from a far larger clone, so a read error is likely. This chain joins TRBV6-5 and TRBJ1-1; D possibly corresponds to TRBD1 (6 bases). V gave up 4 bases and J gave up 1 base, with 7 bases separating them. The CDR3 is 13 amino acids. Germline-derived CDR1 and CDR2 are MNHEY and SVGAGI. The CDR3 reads CASSLQGNTEAFF. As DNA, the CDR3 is TGTGCCAGCAGTTTACAGGGGAACACTGAAGCTTTCTTT.

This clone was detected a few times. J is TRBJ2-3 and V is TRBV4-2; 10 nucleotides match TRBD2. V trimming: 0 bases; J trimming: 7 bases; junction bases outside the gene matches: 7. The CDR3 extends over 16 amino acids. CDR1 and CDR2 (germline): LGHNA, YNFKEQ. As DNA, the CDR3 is TGTGCCAGCAGCCAAGAACTAGCGGGGCCCTGGCATACGCAGTATTTT. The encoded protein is CASSQELAGPWHTQYF.

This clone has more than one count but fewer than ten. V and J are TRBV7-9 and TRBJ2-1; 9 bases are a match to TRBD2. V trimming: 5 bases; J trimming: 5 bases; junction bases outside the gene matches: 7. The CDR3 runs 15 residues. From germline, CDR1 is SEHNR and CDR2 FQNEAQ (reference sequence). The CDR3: CASSAPGTSNNEQFF. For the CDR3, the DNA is TGTGCCAGCAGCGCCCCCGGGACTAGCAACAATGAGCAGTTCTTC. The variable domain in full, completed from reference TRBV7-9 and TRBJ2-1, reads DTGVSQNPRHKITKRGQNVTFRCDPISEHNRLYWYRQTLGQGPEFLTYFQNEAQLEKSRLLSDRFSAERPKGSFSTLEIQRTEQGDSAMYLCASSAPGTSNNEQFFGPGTRLTVL.

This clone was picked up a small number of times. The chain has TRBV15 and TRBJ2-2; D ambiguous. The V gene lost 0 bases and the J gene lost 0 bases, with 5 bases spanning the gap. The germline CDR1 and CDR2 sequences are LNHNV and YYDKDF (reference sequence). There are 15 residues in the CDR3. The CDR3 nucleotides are TGTGCCACCAGCAGAGATTCCGCGAACACCGGGGAGCTGTTTTTT. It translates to CATSRDSANTGELFF.

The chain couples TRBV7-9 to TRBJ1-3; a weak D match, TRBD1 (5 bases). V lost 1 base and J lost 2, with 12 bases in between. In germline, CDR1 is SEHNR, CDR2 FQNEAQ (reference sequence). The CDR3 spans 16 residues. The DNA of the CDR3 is TGTGCCAGCAGCTTAGTAGGGGCAGGCCCTGGAAACACCATATATTTT. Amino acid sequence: CASSLVGAGPGNTIYF.

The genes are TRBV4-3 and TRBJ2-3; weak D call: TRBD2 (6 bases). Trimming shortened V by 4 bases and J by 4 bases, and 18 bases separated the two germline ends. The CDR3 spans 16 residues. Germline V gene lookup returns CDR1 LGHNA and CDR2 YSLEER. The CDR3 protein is CASSPRRGYGSDTQYF. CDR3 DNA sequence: TGCGCCAGCAGCCCCCGACGGGGGTATGGTTCAGATACGCAGTATTTT.

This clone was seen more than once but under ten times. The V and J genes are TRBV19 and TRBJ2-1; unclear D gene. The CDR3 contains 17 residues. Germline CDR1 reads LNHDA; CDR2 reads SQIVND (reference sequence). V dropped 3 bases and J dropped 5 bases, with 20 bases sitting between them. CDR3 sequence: CASSIMPLGPWDNEQFF. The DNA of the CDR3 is TGTGCCAGTAGTATTATGCCCCTAGGACCCTGGGACAATGAGCAGTTCTTC.

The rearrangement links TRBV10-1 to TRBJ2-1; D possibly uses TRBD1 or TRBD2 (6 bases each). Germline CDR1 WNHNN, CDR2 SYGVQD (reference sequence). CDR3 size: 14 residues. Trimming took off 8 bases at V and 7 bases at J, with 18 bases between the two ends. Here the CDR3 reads CASRPAGAGNEQFF. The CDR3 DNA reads TGCGCCAGCCGCCCGGCAGGGGCGGGAAATGAGCAGTTCTTC.

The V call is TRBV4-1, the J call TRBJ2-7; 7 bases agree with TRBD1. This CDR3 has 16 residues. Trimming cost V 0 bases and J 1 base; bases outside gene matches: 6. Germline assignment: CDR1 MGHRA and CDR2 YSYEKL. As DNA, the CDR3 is TGCGCCAGCAGCCAAGATGTAGGGGGCGGATCCTACGAGCAGTACTTC. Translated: CASSQDVGGGSYEQYF.

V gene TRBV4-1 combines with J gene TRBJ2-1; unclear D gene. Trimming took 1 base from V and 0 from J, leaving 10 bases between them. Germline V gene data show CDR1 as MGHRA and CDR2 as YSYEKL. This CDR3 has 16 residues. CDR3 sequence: CASSQVDIVSYNEQFF. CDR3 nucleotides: TGCGCCAGCAGCCAAGTCGACATCGTCTCCTACAATGAGCAGTTCTTC.

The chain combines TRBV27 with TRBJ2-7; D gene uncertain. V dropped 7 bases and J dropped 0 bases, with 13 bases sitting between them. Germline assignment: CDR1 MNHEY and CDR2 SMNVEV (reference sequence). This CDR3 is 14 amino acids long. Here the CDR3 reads CASTPDQNSYEQYF. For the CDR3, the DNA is TGTGCCAGCACCCCGGACCAAAACTCCTACGAGCAGTACTTC.

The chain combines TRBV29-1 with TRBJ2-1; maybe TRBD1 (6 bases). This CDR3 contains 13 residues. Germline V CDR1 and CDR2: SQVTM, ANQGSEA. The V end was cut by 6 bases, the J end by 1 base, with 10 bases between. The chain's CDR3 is CSVQRGSYNEQFF. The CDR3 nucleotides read TGCAGCGTACAAAGGGGGTCCTACAATGAGCAGTTCTTC.

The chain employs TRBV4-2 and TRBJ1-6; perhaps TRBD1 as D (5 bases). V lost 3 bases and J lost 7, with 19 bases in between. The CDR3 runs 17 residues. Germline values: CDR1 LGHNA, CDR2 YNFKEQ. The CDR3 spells CASSHDGAIQRNSPLHF. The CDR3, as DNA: TGTGCCAGCAGCCACGACGGGGCAATACAGCGAAATTCACCCCTCCACTTT.

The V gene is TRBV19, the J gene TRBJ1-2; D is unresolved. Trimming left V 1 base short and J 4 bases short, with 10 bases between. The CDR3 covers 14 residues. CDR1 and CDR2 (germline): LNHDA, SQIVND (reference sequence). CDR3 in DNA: TGTGCCAGTAGTATAGGGGAGGGCCGCTATGGCTACACCTTC. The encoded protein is CASSIGEGRYGYTF.

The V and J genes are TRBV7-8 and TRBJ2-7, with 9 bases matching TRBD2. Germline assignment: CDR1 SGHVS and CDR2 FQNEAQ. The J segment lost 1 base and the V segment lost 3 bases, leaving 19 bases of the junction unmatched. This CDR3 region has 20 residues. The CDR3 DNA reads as TGTGCCAGCAGCTTGGGCGTGGGGGGATTTATAGCGGGAGTTTCCTACGAGCAGTACTTC. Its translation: CASSLGVGGFIAGVSYEQYF. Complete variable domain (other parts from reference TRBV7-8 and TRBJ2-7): GAGVSQSPRYKVAKRGQDVALRCDPISGHVSLFWYQQALGQGPEFLTYFQNEAQLDKSGLPSDRFFAERPEGSVSTLKIQRTQQEDSAVYLCASSLGVGGFIAGVSYEQYFGPGTRLTVT.

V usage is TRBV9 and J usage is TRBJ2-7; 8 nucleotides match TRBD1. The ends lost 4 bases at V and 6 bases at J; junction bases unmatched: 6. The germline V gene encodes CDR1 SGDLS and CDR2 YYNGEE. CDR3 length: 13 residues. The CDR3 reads CASSPADRGEQYF. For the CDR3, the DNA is TGTGCCAGCAGCCCAGCAGACAGGGGCGAGCAGTACTTC.

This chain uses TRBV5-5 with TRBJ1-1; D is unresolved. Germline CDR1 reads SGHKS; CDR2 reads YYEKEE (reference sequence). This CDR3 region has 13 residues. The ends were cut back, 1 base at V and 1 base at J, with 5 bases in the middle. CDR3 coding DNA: TGTGCCAGCAGCTTGATCGAGAACACTGAAGCTTTCTTT. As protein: CASSLIENTEAFF.

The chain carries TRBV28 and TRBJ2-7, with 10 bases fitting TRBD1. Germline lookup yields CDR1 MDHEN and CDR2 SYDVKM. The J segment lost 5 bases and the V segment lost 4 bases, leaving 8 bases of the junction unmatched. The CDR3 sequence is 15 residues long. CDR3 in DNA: TGTGCCAGCAGTTGGGACAGGGGATTGATCGACGAGCAGTACTTC. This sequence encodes CASSWDRGLIDEQYF.

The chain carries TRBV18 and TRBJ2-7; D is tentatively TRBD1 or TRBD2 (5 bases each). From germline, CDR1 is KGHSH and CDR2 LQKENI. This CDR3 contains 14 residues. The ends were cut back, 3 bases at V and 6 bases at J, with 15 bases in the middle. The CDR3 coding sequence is TGTGCCAGCTCACCCGGGACGGTGGAGCGCGAGCAGTACTTC. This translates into CASSPGTVEREQYF.

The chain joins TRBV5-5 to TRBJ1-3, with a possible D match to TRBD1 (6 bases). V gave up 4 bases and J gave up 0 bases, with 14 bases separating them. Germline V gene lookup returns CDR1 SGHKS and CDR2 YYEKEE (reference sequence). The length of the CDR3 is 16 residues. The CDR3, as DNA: TGTGCCAGCAGCCCCCCAGGACAGCTCTCTGGAAACACCATATATTTT. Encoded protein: CASSPPGQLSGNTIYF.

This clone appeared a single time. CDR3 sequence reads: CASSIISGRGRTGELFF. CDR3 in DNA: TGTGCCAGCAGCATAATTAGCGGGAGGGGTAGAACCGGGGAGCTGTTTTTT. V usage is TRBV28 and J usage is TRBJ2-2, with 11 bases identical to TRBD2. The CDR3 is 17 amino acids. V lost 6 bases to trimming and J lost 5 bases; unmatched junction nucleotides: 11. Germline CDR1 MDHEN, CDR2 SYDVKM. Using reference TRBV28 and TRBJ2-2 for the parts outside the CDR3, the full variable domain is DVKVTQSSRYLVKRTGEKVFLECVQDMDHENMFWYRQDPGLGLRLIYFSYDVKMKEKGDIPEGYSVSREKKERFSLILESASTNQTSMYLCASSIISGRGRTGELFFGEGSRLTVL.

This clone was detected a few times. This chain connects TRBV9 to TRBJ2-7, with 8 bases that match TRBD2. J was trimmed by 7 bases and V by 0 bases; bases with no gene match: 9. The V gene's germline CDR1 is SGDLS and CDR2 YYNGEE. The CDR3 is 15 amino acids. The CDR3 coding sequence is TGTGCCAGCAGCGTAGAGGAAGCGGGAGCGGGGGAGCAGTACTTC. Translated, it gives CASSVEEAGAGEQYF.

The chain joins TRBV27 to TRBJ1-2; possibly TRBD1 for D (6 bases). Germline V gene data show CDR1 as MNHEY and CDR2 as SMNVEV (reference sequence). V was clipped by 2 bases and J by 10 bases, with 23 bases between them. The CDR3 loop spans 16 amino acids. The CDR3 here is CASSLVRTGQPGDYTF. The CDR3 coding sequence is TGTGCCAGCAGTTTAGTAAGAACCGGACAACCAGGGGACTACACCTTC.

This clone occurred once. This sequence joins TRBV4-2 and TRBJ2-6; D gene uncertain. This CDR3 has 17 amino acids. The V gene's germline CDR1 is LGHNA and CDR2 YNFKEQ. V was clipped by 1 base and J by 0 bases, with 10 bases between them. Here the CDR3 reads CASSQVTRFSGANVLTF. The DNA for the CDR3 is TGTGCCAGCAGCCAAGTAACTCGTTTCTCTGGGGCCAACGTCCTGACTTTC.

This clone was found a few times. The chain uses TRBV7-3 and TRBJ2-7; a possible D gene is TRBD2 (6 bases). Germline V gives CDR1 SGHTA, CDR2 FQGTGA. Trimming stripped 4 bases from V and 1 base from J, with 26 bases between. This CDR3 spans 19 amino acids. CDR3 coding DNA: TGTGCCAGCAGCTCCCCCGGAGGGGCGTTGTCCGCGACTTCCTACGAGCAGTACTTC. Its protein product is CASSSPGGALSATSYEQYF.